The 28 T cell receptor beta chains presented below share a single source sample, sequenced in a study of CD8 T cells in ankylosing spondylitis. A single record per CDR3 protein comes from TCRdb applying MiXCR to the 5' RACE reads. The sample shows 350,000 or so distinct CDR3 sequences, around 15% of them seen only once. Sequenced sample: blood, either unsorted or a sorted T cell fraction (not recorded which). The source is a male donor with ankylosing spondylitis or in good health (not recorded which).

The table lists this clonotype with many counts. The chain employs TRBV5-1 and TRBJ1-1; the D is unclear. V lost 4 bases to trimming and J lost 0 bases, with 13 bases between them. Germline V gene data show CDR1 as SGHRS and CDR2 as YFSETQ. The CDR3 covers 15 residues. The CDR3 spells CASSGPKGVNTEAFF. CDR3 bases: TGCGCCAGCAGCGGCCCAAAAGGAGTGAACACTGAAGCTTTCTTT.

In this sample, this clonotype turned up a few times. As DNA, the CDR3 is TGTGCCAGTAAATTTGGGGACAGGGTGTGGGAAGCTTTCTTT. Its translation: CASKFGDRVWEAFF. The chain uses TRBV28 and TRBJ1-1; 9 positions agree with TRBD1. The V gene's germline CDR1 is MDHEN and CDR2 SYDVKM. With V trimmed by 9 bases and J by 8 bases, 13 bases remained unmatched. The CDR3 has 14 amino acids.

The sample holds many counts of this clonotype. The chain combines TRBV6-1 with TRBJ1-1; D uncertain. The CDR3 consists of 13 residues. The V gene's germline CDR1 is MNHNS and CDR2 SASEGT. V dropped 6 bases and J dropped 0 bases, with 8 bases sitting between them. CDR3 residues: CASSQRMNTEAFF. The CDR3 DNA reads TGTGCCAGCAGCCAGCGTATGAACACTGAAGCTTTCTTT.

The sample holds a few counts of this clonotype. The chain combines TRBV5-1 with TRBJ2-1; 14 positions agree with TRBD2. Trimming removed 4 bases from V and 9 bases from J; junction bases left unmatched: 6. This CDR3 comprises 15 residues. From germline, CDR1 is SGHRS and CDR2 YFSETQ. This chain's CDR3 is CASSPGLAGGGEQFF. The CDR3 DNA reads TGCGCCAGCAGCCCTGGACTAGCGGGAGGCGGTGAGCAGTTCTTC.

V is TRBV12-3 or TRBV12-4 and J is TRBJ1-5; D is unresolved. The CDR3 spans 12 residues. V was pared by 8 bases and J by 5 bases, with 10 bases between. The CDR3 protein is CASAGAYQPQHF. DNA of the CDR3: TGTGCCAGCGCAGGTGCTTATCAGCCCCAGCATTTT.

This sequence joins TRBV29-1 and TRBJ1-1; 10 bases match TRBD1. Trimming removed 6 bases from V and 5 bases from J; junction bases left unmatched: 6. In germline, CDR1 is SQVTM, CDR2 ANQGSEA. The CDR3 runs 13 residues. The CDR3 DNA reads TGCAGCGTCTCGGACAGGGGGATAACTGAAGCTTTCTTT. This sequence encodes CSVSDRGITEAFF.

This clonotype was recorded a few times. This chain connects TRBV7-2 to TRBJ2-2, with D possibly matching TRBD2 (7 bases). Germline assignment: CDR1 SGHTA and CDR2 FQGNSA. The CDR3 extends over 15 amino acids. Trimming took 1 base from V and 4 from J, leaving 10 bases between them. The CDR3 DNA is TGTGCCAGCAGCTTAGAGGGGGGGACCACCGGGGAGCTGTTTTTT. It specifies CASSLEGGTTGELFF.

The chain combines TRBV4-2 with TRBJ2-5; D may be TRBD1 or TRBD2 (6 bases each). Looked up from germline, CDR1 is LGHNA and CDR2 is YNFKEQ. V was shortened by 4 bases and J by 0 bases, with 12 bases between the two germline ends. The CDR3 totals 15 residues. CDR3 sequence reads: CASSPGGGYQETQYF. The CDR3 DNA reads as TGTGCCAGCAGCCCCGGAGGGGGGTACCAAGAGACCCAGTACTTC.

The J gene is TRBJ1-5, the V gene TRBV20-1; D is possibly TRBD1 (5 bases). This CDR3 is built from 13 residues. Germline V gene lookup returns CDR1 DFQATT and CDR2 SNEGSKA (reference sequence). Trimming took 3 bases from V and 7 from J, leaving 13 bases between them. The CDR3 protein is CSARPPGDQPQHF. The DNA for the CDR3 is TGCAGTGCTAGGCCCCCTGGGGACCAGCCCCAGCATTTT.

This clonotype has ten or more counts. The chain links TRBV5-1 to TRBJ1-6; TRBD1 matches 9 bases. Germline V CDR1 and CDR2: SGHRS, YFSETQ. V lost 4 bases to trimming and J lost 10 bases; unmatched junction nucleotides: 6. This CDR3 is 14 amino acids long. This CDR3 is CASSDGQGKSPLHF. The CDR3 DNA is TGCGCCAGCAGCGACGGACAGGGGAAATCACCCCTCCACTTT.

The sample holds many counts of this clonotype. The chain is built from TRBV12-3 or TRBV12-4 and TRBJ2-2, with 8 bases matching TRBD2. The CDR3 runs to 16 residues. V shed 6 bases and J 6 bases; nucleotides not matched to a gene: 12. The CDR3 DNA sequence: TGTGCCAGCAGGTCTAATCAGGGACTAGAGGCCGGGGAGCTGTTTTTT. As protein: CASRSNQGLEAGELFF.

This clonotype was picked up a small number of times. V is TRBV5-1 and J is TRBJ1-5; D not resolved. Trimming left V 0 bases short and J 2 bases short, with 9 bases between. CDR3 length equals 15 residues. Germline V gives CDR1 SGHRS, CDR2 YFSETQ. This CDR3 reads CASSLEGSGNQPQHF. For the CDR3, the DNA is TGCGCCAGCAGCTTGGAAGGGTCGGGCAATCAGCCCCAGCATTTT.

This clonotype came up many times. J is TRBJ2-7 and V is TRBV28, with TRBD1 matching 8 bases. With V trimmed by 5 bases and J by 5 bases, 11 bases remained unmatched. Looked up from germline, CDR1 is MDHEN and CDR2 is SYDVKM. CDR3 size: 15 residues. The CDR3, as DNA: TGTGCCAGCAGTCCGTCCCTGGGACAGGCTAACGAGCAGTACTTC. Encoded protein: CASSPSLGQANEQYF.

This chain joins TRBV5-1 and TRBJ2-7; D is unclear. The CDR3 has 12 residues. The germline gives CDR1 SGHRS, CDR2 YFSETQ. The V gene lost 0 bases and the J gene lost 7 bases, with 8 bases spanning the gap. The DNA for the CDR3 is TGCGCCAGCAGCTTGGGGTCAACTGAGCAGTACTTC. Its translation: CASSLGSTEQYF. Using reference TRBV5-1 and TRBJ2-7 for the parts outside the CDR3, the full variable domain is KAGVTQTPRYLIKTRGQQVTLSCSPISGHRSVSWYQQTPGQGLQFLFEYFSETQRNKGNFPGRFSGRQFSNSRSEMNVSTLELGDSALYLCASSLGSTEQYFGPGTRLTVT.

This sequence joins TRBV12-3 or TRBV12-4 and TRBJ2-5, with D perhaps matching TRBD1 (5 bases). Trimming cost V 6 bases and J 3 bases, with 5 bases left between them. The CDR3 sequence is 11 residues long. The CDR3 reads CASRTEETQYF. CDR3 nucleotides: TGTGCCAGCAGGACAGAAGAGACCCAGTACTTC.

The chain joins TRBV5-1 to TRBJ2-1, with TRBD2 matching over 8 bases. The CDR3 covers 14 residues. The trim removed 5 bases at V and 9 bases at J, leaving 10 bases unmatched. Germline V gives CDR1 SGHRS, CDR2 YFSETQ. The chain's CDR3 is CASRVFPGGGEQFF. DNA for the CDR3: TGCGCCAGCAGGGTATTCCCGGGAGGGGGTGAGCAGTTCTTC.

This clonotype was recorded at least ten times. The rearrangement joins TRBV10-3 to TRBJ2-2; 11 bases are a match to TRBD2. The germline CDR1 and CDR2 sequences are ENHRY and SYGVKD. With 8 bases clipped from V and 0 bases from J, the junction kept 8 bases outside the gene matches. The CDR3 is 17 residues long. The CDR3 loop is CAIGALAGGTNTGELFF. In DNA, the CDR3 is TGTGCCATCGGGGCCCTAGCGGGGGGCACGAACACCGGGGAGCTGTTTTTT.

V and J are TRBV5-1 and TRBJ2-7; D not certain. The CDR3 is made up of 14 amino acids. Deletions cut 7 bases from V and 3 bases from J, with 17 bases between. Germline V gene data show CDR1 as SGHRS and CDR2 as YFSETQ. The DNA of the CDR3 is TGCGCCAGCTCACCCCCGAGCTCCTACTACGAGCAGTACTTC. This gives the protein CASSPPSSYYEQYF.

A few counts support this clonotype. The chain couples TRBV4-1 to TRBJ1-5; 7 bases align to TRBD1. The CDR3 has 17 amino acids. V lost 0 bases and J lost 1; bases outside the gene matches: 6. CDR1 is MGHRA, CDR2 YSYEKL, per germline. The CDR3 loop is CASSQDPTGKSNQPQHF. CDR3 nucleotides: TGCGCCAGCAGCCAAGACCCGACAGGGAAAAGCAATCAGCCCCAGCATTTT.

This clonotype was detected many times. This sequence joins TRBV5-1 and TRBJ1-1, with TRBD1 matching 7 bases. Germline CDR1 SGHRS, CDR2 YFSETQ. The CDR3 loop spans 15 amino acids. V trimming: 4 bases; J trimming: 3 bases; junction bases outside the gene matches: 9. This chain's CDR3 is CASSITGTEDTEAFF. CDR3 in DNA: TGCGCCAGCAGCATAACCGGGACAGAGGACACTGAAGCTTTCTTT.

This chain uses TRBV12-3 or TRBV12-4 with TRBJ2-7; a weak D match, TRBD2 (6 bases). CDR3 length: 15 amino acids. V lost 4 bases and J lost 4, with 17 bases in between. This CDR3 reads CASSSPGPGLYEQYF. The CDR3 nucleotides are TGTGCCAGCAGTTCCCCGGGACCGGGACTTTACGAGCAGTACTTC.

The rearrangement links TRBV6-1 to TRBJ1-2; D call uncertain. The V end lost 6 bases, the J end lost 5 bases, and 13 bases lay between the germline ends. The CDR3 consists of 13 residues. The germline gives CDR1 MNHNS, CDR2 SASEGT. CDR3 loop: CASRTGLSYGYTF. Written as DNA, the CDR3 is TGTGCCAGCAGGACGGGTCTATCATATGGCTACACCTTC.

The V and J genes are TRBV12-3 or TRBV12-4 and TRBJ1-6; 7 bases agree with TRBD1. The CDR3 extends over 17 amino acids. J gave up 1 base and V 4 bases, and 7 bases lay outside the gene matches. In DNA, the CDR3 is TGTGCCAGCAGTTCACACTCGACAGGGTCCTATAATTCACCCCTCCACTTT. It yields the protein CASSSHSTGSYNSPLHF.

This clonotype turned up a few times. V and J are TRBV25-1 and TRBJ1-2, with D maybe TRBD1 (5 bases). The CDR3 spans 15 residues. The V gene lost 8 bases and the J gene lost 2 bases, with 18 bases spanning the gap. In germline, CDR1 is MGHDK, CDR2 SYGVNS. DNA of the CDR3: TGTGCCAGCGGACATACAGAGAGGTGGAACTATGGCTACACCTTC. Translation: CASGHTERWNYGYTF.

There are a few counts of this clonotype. CDR3: CAISEGRVAYEQYF. The CDR3 DNA follows: TGTGCCATCAGTGAAGGGCGGGTCGCCTACGAGCAGTACTTC. J is TRBJ2-7 and V is TRBV10-3, with D possibly matching TRBD2 (5 bases). The V end was cut by 3 bases, the J end by 2 bases, with 11 bases between. The CDR3 has 14 residues. Germline V gives CDR1 ENHRY, CDR2 SYGVKD.

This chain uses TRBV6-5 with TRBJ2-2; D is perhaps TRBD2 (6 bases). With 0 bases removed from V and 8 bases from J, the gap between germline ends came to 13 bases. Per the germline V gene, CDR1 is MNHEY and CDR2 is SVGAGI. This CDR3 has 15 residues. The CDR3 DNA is TGTGCCAGCAGTTACTCGTTACTAGCCGCTGGGGAGCTGTTTTTT. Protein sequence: CASSYSLLAAGELFF.

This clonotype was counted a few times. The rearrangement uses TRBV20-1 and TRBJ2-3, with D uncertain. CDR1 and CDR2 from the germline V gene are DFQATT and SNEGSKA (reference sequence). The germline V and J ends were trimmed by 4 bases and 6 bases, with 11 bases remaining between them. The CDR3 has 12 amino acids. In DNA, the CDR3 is TGCAGTGCTAAGGTGGCGGCGGATACGCAGTATTTT. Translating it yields CSAKVAADTQYF.

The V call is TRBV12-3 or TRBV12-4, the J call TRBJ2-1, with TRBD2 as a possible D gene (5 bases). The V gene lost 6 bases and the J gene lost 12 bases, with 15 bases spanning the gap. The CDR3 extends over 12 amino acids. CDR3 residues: CASSVARGMQFF. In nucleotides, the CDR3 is TGTGCCAGCAGCGTAGCCCGGGGTATGCAGTTCTTC.